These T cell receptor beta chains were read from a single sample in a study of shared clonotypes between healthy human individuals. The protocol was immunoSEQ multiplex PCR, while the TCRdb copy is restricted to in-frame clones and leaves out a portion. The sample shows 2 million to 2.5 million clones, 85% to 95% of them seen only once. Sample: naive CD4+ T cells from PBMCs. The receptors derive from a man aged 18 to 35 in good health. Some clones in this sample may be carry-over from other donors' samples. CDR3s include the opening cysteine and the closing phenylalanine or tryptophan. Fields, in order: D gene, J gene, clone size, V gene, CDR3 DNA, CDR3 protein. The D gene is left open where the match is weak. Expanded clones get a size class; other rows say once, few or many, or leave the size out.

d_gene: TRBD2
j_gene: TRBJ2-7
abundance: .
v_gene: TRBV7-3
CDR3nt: TGTGCCAGCAGCTTAGCATCGACTAGCGGGCTCTCCTACGAGCAGTACTTC
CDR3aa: CASSLASTSGLSYEQYF

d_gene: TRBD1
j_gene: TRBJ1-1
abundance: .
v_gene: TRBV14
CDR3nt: TGTGCCAGCAGCCCAATAAGACCGACAGGGGTCACTGAAGCTTTCTTT
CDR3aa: CASSPIRPTGVTEAFF

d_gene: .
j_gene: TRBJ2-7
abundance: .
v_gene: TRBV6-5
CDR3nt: TGTGCCAGCAGTTACGGGGGGCAGGGTGCGGGCTACGAGCAGTACTTC
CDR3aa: CASSYGGQGAGYEQYF

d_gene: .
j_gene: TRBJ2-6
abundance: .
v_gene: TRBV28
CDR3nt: TGTGCCAGCAGCCCATCGGGGACCGGGGCCAACGTCCTGACTTTC
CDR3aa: CASSPSGTGANVLTF

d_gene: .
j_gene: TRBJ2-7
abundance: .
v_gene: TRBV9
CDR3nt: TGTGCCAGCAGCGCCGGAGATGGGCGGAGTGGCGAGCAGTACTTC
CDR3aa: CASSAGDGRSGEQYF

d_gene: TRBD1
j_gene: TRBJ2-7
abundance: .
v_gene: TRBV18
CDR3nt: TGTGCCAGCTCACCGGGTAGTCCAGGGGGCTACGAGCAGTACTTC
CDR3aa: CASSPGSPGGYEQYF

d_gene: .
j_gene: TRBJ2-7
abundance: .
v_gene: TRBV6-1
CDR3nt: TGTGCCAGCACCTCTAGGGGGGAGGGCCTCTACGAGCAGTACTTC
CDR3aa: CASTSRGEGLYEQYF

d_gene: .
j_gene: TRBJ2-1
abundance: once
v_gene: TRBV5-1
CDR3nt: TGCGCCAGCAGCCGGGAGAGCTCCTACAATGAGCAGTTCTTC
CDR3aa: CASSRESSYNEQFF

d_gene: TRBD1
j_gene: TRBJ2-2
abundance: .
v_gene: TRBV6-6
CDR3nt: TGTGCCAGCAGTTTGCGGACAGGGGAGACCGGGGAGCTGTTTTTT
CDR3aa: CASSLRTGETGELFF

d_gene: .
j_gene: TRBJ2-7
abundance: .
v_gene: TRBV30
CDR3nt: TGTGCCTGGAGGGACCGACCCTACGAGCAGTACTTC
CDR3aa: CAWRDRPYEQYF

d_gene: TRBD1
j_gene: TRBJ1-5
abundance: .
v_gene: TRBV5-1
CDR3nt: TGCGCCAGCAGCTCGGGCGACAGGGGAAGCAATCAGCCCCAGCATTTT
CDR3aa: CASSSGDRGSNQPQHF

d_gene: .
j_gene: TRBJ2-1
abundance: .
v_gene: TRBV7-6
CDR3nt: TGTGCCAGCAGCGCCCGACTGGCAGCAAATGAGCAGTTCTTC
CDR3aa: CASSARLAANEQFF

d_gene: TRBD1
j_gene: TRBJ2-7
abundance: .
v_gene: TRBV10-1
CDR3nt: TGCGCCCGGGACAGATCCTACGAGCAGTACTTC
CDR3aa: CARDRSYEQYF